The 10 T cell receptor beta chains given below trace back to one sample, sequenced in a study of T cells in localized non-small cell lung cancer. Produced via immunoSEQ multiplex PCR; TCRdb's table is partial and in-frame only. The sample carries roughly 21,000 clones, around 90% recorded once. This specimen was peripheral blood mononuclear cells, taken before any cancer treatment. The receptors were gathered from a male donor older than 55 with stage II lung adenocarcinoma.

V is TRBV6-4 and J is TRBJ2-5, with 7 bases aligning to TRBD1. CDR1 MRHNA and CDR2 SNTAGT come from the germline V gene. There are 14 residues in the CDR3. With 5 bases clipped from V and 4 bases from J, the junction kept 7 bases outside the gene matches. The CDR3 protein is CASSRGGAGETQYF. As DNA, the CDR3 is TGTGCCAGCAGTCGAGGGGGCGCGGGAGAGACCCAGTACTTC.

The chain links TRBV2 to TRBJ2-5, with 11 nucleotides matching TRBD2. The CDR3 has 17 residues. J was trimmed by 5 bases and V by 6 bases; bases with no gene match: 14. Germline V gives CDR1 SNHLY, CDR2 FYNNEI. The CDR3 nucleotides read TGTGCCAGCAGCTCCGGACTAGCGGGCCGTGGGAGGGAGACCCAGTACTTC. Amino acid sequence: CASSSGLAGRGRETQYF.

V and J are TRBV28 and TRBJ2-1, with TRBD1 matching 7 bases. CDR1 MDHEN and CDR2 SYDVKM come from the germline V gene. V dropped 2 bases and J dropped 7; count of bases not matched to a gene: 8. The CDR3 totals 15 residues. The CDR3 region is CASSLPGQTINEQFF. The CDR3 DNA sequence: TGTGCCAGCAGTTTACCGGGACAGACAATAAATGAGCAGTTCTTC.

This chain joins TRBV5-4 and TRBJ2-5; 9 nucleotides match TRBD2. The CDR3 is 15 amino acids. J was trimmed by 2 bases and V by 0 bases; bases with no gene match: 2. Germline CDR1 reads SGHNT; CDR2 reads YYREEE (reference sequence). The CDR3 here is CASSLVLAGQETQYF. The CDR3 coding sequence is TGTGCCAGCAGCTTGGTGCTAGCGGGACAAGAGACCCAGTACTTC. Together with reference TRBV5-4 and TRBJ2-5, the CDR3 gives the full variable domain: ETGVTQSPTHLIKTRGQQVTLRCSSQSGHNTVSWYQQALGQGPQFIFQYYREEENGRGNFPPRFSGLQFPNYSSELNVNALELDDSALYLCASSLVLAGQETQYFGPGTRLLVL.

Points on this clone: Because the CDR3's place on the DNA is in doubt, the DNA is left out and the CDR3 is given as listed by TCRdb. The V and J genes are TRBV1 and TRBJ2-1; the table assigns TRBD2, which was not confirmed against the DNA. TRBV1 represents a pseudogene. The CDR3 length equals 14 residues, ends included. The CDR3 here is CTSSLVAGGNEQFF.

This chain links TRBV19 with TRBJ2-3, with a weak D call TRBD1 (6 bases). CDR3 length: 14 residues. The germline V gene has CDR1 LNHDA and CDR2 SQIVND (reference sequence). With 6 bases removed from V and 0 bases from J, the gap between germline ends came to 10 bases. CDR3 nucleotides: TGTGCCAGTAGCAAACAGGGAAGCACAGATACGCAGTATTTT. It codes for CASSKQGSTDTQYF.

This chain uses TRBV7-9 with TRBJ2-1; TRBD2 aligns across 9 bases. The V segment lost 1 base and the J segment 8 bases; nucleotides outside the gene matches: 9. Looked up from germline, CDR1 is SEHNR and CDR2 is FQNEAQ (reference sequence). The CDR3 has 16 residues. The CDR3 DNA is TGTGCCAGCAGCTTAGGGGGCGGGAGGGTAAGCTATGAGCAGTTCTTC. Amino acids: CASSLGGGRVSYEQFF.

In its sample, this clone was seen a few times. V is TRBV27 and J is TRBJ2-7; 8 bases are shared with TRBD2. This CDR3 contains 16 residues. Germline CDR1 and CDR2: MNHEY and SMNVEV (reference sequence). V lost 5 bases and J lost 11; bases outside the gene matches: 20. The CDR3 DNA follows: TGTGCCAGCAGTCCGTTCATTGTCGGGACTAGGGGCGGGGAGTACTTC. Translation: CASSPFIVGTRGGEYF.

The rearrangement joins TRBV27 to TRBJ2-5; 9 bases are shared with TRBD1. J was trimmed by 5 bases and V by 4 bases; bases with no gene match: 5. Germline values: CDR1 MNHEY, CDR2 SMNVEV (reference sequence). The CDR3 loop spans 14 amino acids. The CDR3 sequence: CASSSTGGRETQYF. As DNA, the CDR3 is TGTGCCAGCAGTTCCACAGGGGGCCGGGAGACCCAGTACTTC.

This clone was detected only once. This chain links TRBV18 with TRBJ2-5; 7 positions agree with TRBD1. Germline V gives CDR1 KGHSH, CDR2 LQKENI. The CDR3 is 13 amino acids. V trimming: 4 bases; J trimming: 3 bases; junction bases outside the gene matches: 2. The CDR3 DNA sequence: TGTGCCAGCTCACAAGGGACAGAAGAGACCCAGTACTTC. Protein: CASSQGTEETQYF.